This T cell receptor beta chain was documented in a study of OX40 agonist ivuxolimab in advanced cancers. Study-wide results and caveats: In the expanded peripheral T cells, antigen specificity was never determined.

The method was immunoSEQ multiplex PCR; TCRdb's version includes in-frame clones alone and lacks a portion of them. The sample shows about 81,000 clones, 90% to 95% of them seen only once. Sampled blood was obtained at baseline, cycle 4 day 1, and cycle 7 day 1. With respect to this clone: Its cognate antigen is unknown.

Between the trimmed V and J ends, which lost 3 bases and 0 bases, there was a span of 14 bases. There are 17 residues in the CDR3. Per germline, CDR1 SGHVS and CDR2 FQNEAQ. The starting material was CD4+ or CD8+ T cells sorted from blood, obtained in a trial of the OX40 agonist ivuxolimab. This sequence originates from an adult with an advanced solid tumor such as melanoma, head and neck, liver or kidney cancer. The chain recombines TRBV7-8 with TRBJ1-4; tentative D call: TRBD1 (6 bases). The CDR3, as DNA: TGTGCCAGCAGCTTCGGGCAACAGGGCGCAACTAATGAAAAACTGTTTTTT. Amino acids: CASSFGQQGATNEKLFF. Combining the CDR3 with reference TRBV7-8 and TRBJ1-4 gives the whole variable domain GAGVSQSPRYKVAKRGQDVALRCDPISGHVSLFWYQQALGQGPEFLTYFQNEAQLDKSGLPSDRFFAERPEGSVSTLKIQRTQQEDSAVYLCASSFGQQGATNEKLFFGSGTQLSVL.